The rows below give T cell receptor beta chains drawn from one sample of a study of breast tumors, draining lymph nodes, adjacent tissues. TCRdb called the multiplex PCR reads again in MiXCR, with one record for every CDR3 protein. The sample lists 150,000 to 200,000 distinct CDR3 sequences, 25% to 40% occurring once. The material sequenced was axillary lymph node tissue. Every receptor here comes from a female donor with breast cancer. Some clones in this sample may be carry-over from other donors' samples. Each CDR3 is given with its conserved first and last residue. The order of the fields is J gene, D gene, clone size, V gene, CDR3 DNA, CDR3 protein. D genes are given only for firm matches. Expanded clones are given a class, and other clones once, few, many or no size at all.

J: TRBJ2-7; D: TRBD1; size: .; V: TRBV27; DNA: TGTGCCAGCAGTTCCACCACAGGGGTGGGCGAGCAGTACTTC; CDR3: CASSSTTGVGEQYF
J: TRBJ1-2; D: TRBD1; size: many; V: TRBV7-9; DNA: TGTGCCAGCAGCCTGATTCAGGGGGCAGACTATGGCTACACCTTC; CDR3: CASSLIQGADYGYTF
J: TRBJ1-3; D: .; size: .; V: TRBV19; DNA: TGTGCCAGTAGCCCCGGGACCGGAAGCACCATATATTTT; CDR3: CASSPGTGSTIYF
J: TRBJ2-1; D: .; size: many; V: TRBV5-4; DNA: TGTGCCAGCAGCCCTACAGGTACTGCTTTCTACAATGAGCAGTTCTTC; CDR3: CASSPTGTAFYNEQFF
J: TRBJ2-3; D: .; size: many; V: TRBV12-5; DNA: TGTGCTAGTGGTTTAGCGATTGTACTAGATACGCAGTATTTT; CDR3: CASGLAIVLDTQYF
J: TRBJ2-1; D: TRBD2; size: many; V: TRBV12-5; DNA: TGTGCTAGTGCCACCCTCTCGGGACTAGCGGTTCACAATGAGCAGTTCTTC; CDR3: CASATLSGLAVHNEQFF
J: TRBJ1-3; D: TRBD1; size: .; V: TRBV20-1; DNA: TGCAGTGCTAGAGGGAACAGGGGTGGAGGCTACACCATATATTTT; CDR3: CSARGNRGGGYTIYF
J: TRBJ2-1; D: TRBD2; size: many; V: TRBV20-1; DNA: TGCAGTGCTAGAGAAGGGACTAGATCAGGAGAGCAGTTCTTC; CDR3: CSAREGTRSGEQFF
J: TRBJ2-1; D: .; size: few; V: TRBV18; DNA: TGTGCCAGCTCACCAGCACCTTACAATGAGCAGTTCTTC; CDR3: CASSPAPYNEQFF
J: TRBJ2-5; D: TRBD2; size: many; V: TRBV4-2; DNA: TGTGCCAGCAGCCAAGGTGGTGCGGGGGGCCCCCAAGAGACCCAGTACTTC; CDR3: CASSQGGAGGPQETQYF
J: TRBJ2-1; D: TRBD2; size: many; V: TRBV7-3; DNA: TGTGCCAGCAGCCCCGGCGGGGGGAACAATGAGCAGTTCTTC; CDR3: CASSPGGGNNEQFF
J: TRBJ1-1; D: .; size: few; V: TRBV2; DNA: TGTGCCAGCAGTCCACGACAGGACCCCGGGAGTGAAGCTTTCTTT; CDR3: CASSPRQDPGSEAFF
J: TRBJ2-1; D: TRBD1; size: .; V: TRBV19; DNA: TGTGCCAGTAGTACGCGGATGACAGGGAACAATGAGCAGTTCTTC; CDR3: CASSTRMTGNNEQFF
J: TRBJ1-5; D: .; size: many; V: TRBV12-3/TRBV12-4; DNA: TGTGCCAGCAGTTGGGGCGGCAATCAGCCCCAGCATTTT; CDR3: CASSWGGNQPQHF
J: TRBJ2-7; D: .; size: .; V: TRBV27; DNA: TGTGCCAGCAGTTTCCCTAGCGACAGGTCCTACGAGCAGTACTTC; CDR3: CASSFPSDRSYEQYF
J: TRBJ2-7; D: TRBD2; size: many; V: TRBV7-2; DNA: TGTGCCAGCAGCTTACTAGCGGTGGGTGGGGAGCAGTACTTC; CDR3: CASSLLAVGGEQYF
J: TRBJ2-2; D: .; size: many; V: TRBV9; DNA: TGTGCCAGCAGCACGCAGGGGAGTGCCGGGGAGCTGTTTTTT; CDR3: CASSTQGSAGELFF
J: TRBJ1-1; D: .; size: .; V: TRBV28; DNA: TGTGCCAGCAGTAAAGGGACTCTACCGGACACTGAAGCTTTCTTT; CDR3: CASSKGTLPDTEAFF
J: TRBJ1-2; D: TRBD1; size: few; V: TRBV27; DNA: TGTGCCAGCAGTTTATCGGTGACAGGGACTGGCTACACCTTC; CDR3: CASSLSVTGTGYTF
J: TRBJ2-5; D: .; size: many; V: TRBV6-5; DNA: TGTGCCAGCGGCAAAAGGGAGGAGACCCAGTACTTC; CDR3: CASGKREETQYF
J: TRBJ2-1; D: .; size: .; V: TRBV20-1; DNA: TGCAGTGCTAGAGAGGCCATCTACAATGAGCAGTTCTTC; CDR3: CSAREAIYNEQFF
J: TRBJ1-5; D: .; size: many; V: TRBV6-4; DNA: TGTGCCAGCATAGGATGTTTGGGGTCGGGGGATAGGACCCAGCATTTT; CDR3: CASIGCLGSGDRTQHF
J: TRBJ2-7; D: .; size: many; V: TRBV18; DNA: TGTGCCAGCTCACCAGAGGAATCCTACGAGCAGTACTTC; CDR3: CASSPEESYEQYF
J: TRBJ2-7; D: TRBD2; size: .; V: TRBV20-1; DNA: TGCAGTGCTGGCCCTAGCGGGAGTTCCTCCGAGCAGTACTTC; CDR3: CSAGPSGSSSEQYF
J: TRBJ1-4; D: .; size: once; V: TRBV7-9; DNA: TGTGCCAGCAGCCAGAGATACGGGGGGGGGTATGAAAAACTGTTTTTT; CDR3: CASSQRYGGGYEKLFF
J: TRBJ1-2; D: TRBD1; size: many; V: TRBV20-1; DNA: TGCAGTGCTAAAAATACCAGGACAGGGAACTATGGCTACACCTTC; CDR3: CSAKNTRTGNYGYTF
J: TRBJ2-3; D: .; size: many; V: TRBV14; DNA: TGTGCCAGCAGCCAAGTAGTTAAGGCAGATACGCAGTATTTT; CDR3: CASSQVVKADTQYF
J: TRBJ2-6; D: .; size: many; V: TRBV18; DNA: TGTGCCAGCTCACCAAGTTCAGACGCCAACGTCCTGACTTTC; CDR3: CASSPSSDANVLTF
J: TRBJ2-6; D: TRBD1; size: .; V: TRBV19; DNA: TGTGCCAGTAGTATCTTGGACAGGGGGCTCCTCTCTGGGGCCAACGTCCTGACTTTC; CDR3: CASSILDRGLLSGANVLTF